This entry concerns a single TCR beta chain. Its target is not known. The data belong to a study of cytomegalovirus exposure and HLA in healthy donors. Looking at the study overall: Roughly 77 million unique TCRs from HLA-typed donors made up an early data release.

The PCR contained 60 Vbeta and 13 Jbeta primers. Libraries were prepared by immunoSEQ multiplex PCR; TCRdb keeps only in-frame clonotypes and omits some of them. The repertoire holds about 190,000 clones, under 80% seen once, with about 4.6% in the top ten. Findings and caveats of the study: A later analysis reportedly found fewer N-insertions in an Asian-associated ancestry cluster than the roughly 670-donor mean.

This clonotype was obtained from a man younger than 45 in good health and CMV-seropositive. The sample taken for sequencing was PBMCs.

Written as DNA, the CDR3 is TGCGCCAGCAGATCGAGGGGAGGGGACACCGGGGAGCTGTTTTTT. This translates into CASRSRGGDTGELFF. The J gene is TRBJ2-2, the V gene TRBV5-1, with 7 positions matching TRBD2. V was clipped by 5 bases and J by 3 bases; unmatched bases: 7. The CDR3 contains 15 residues. Germline loops: CDR1 SGHRS, CDR2 YFSETQ.